A single sample is the source of the 9 T cell receptor beta chains below, sequenced in a study of molecular identifiers for immune sequencing clone quantification. TCRdb fed the PCR reads into MiXCR, producing one record per CDR3 protein. The table records more than 95,000 distinct CDR3 sequences, approximately 24% of them present only once. Sequenced input: naive CD8+ T cells from blood, with Jurkat cell RNA spiked in. Subset: FACS-sorted CD8+CD4-CCR7+CD45RA+ naive T cells. The receptors stem from a human donor in good health. Some libraries in this study had Jurkat cell RNA spiked in.

The sample holds many counts of this clonotype. This sequence joins TRBV29-1 and TRBJ2-3; tentatively, D is TRBD1 (6 bases). From germline, CDR1 is SQVTM and CDR2 ANQGSEA. Between the trimmed V and J ends, which lost 1 base and 5 bases, there was a span of 16 bases. The CDR3 loop spans 15 amino acids. The CDR3 here is CSVEGQGTIGDTQYF. The CDR3 nucleotides read TGCAGCGTTGAAGGCCAGGGGACCATCGGAGATACGCAGTATTTT.

This chain joins TRBV7-9 and TRBJ1-1, with D unclear. Trimming stripped 5 bases from V and 3 bases from J, with 10 bases between. The CDR3 loop spans 13 amino acids. Germline V CDR1 and CDR2: SEHNR, FQNEAQ (reference sequence). CDR3 sequence reads: CASSRGSYTEAFF. The CDR3 coding sequence is TGTGCCAGCAGCCGAGGGAGCTACACTGAAGCTTTCTTT.

This clonotype has only a few counts. The junction differs from germline at one of its ends, possibly a read error. This chain connects TRBV12-3 or TRBV12-4 to TRBJ2-3, with 7 bases that match TRBD1. CDR3 length equals 13 residues. The CDR3, as DNA: TGTGCCGGCAGTGACAGGGAGCCAGATACGCAGTATTTT. This translates into CAGSDREPDTQYF.

This clonotype was seen repeatedly, ten times or more. J is TRBJ2-3 and V is TRBV19; either TRBD1 or TRBD2 may fit D (5 bases each). This CDR3 is 13 amino acids long. Deletions cut 5 bases from V and 9 bases from J, with 15 bases between. The germline gives CDR1 LNHDA, CDR2 SQIVND (reference sequence). The DNA for the CDR3 is TGTGCCAGTAGTCACCGGGGCGGCGACACGCAGTATTTT. Amino acid sequence: CASSHRGGDTQYF.

This clonotype has ten or more counts. The chain has TRBV7-2 and TRBJ2-1; 10 positions agree with TRBD2. Germline CDR1 SGHTA, CDR2 FQGNSA. V lost 5 bases and J lost 6; bases outside the gene matches: 10. The CDR3 has 16 amino acids. The CDR3 nucleotides are TGTGCCAGCAGCCCGAGGACTAGCGGAGCTGGCAATGAGCAGTTCTTC. Protein sequence: CASSPRTSGAGNEQFF.

This clonotype has just a few counts. The gene calls are TRBV20-1 and TRBJ2-5, with 8 bases that match TRBD2. After removal of 0 bases from V and 1 base from J, the junction contained 4 bases not matched to a gene. Germline V gene data show CDR1 as DFQATT and CDR2 as SNEGSKA (reference sequence). The CDR3 is 15 amino acids. In nucleotides, the CDR3 is TGCAGTGCTAGAGACCCGGGGGGGCCCCAAGAGACCCAGTACTTC. Amino acids: CSARDPGGPQETQYF.

The chain employs TRBV6-2 or TRBV6-3 and TRBJ2-7; 11 bases are a match to TRBD1. The junction had 5 bases not matched to a gene; V was cut back by 3 bases and J by 4 bases. The germline V gene has CDR1 MNHEY and CDR2 SVGEGT. The length of the CDR3 is 15 residues. The CDR3 DNA reads TGTGCCAGCAGTTATCGGACAGGGGGCTCGTACGAGCAGTACTTC. Translated, it gives CASSYRTGGSYEQYF.

Worth noting for this clonotype: This may be a read error, as it is one base from a much larger clone. The gene calls are TRBV4-1 and TRBJ2-7; perhaps TRBD1 as D (6 bases). Germline loops: CDR1 MGHRA, CDR2 YSYEKL. This CDR3 has 14 amino acids. Trimming pared 4 bases from V and 2 bases from J, leaving 12 bases between. Here the CDR3 DNA reads TGCGCCAGCAGCCCCCGGGACATAGCCTACGAGCAGTACTTC. Translated, it gives CASSPRDIAYEQYF.

This rearrangement joins TRBV13 to TRBJ2-7, with D possibly matching TRBD2 (6 bases). Trimming cost V 3 bases and J 2 bases, with 17 bases left between them. This CDR3 has 16 residues. Germline V gene data show CDR1 as PRHDT and CDR2 as FYEKMQ (reference sequence). CDR3 nucleotide sequence: TGTGCCAGCAGCTTTGCCTCTCTGGGGGGAACCTACGAGCAGTACTTC. It translates to CASSFASLGGTYEQYF. Together with reference TRBV13 and TRBJ2-7, the CDR3 gives the full variable domain: AAGVIQSPRHLIKEKRETATLKCYPIPRHDTVYWYQQGPGQDPQFLISFYEKMQSDKGSIPDRFSAQQFSDYHSELNMSSLELGDSALYFCASSFASLGGTYEQYFGPGTRLTVT.